Following are 8 T cell receptor beta chains from one sample sequenced in a study of blood T cell repertoires in COVID-19 (TCRdb year 2020). Receptor amplification or capture employed the immunoSEQ multiplex PCR assay. TCRdb took this table from immuneACCESS and kept in-frame rearrangements with V and J called. Such tables lack part of the clones; where checked against another copy, unresolved V genes explain under half of the gap, and the rest is unexplained. The sample contains nearly 350,000 clones, 88% of them found a single time. About 7% of the sample rests with the top ten. The specimen sequenced was peripheral blood. These receptors originate from a woman between 70 and 85 years old with COVID-19, enrolled during active disease.

The V and J genes are TRBV19 and TRBJ2-3, with D tentatively TRBD1 (5 bases). Germline V CDR1 and CDR2: LNHDA, SQIVND (reference sequence). V lost 6 bases to trimming and J lost 0 bases, with 10 bases between them. The CDR3 contains 14 residues. CDR3 residues: CASRTAPSTDTQYF. CDR3 in DNA: TGTGCCAGTAGGACAGCTCCTAGCACAGATACGCAGTATTTT.

This chain joins TRBV9 and TRBJ1-1, with 7 bases matching TRBD1. Germline lookup yields CDR1 SGDLS and CDR2 YYNGEE. The V segment lost 0 bases and the J segment 4 bases; nucleotides outside the gene matches: 9. The CDR3 totals 16 residues. The CDR3 protein is CASSVGSPRGPTEAFF. CDR3 bases: TGTGCCAGCAGCGTAGGGAGCCCGAGGGGGCCCACTGAAGCTTTCTTT.

The chain employs TRBV24-1 and TRBJ1-2, with D unclear. Germline CDR1 reads KGHDR; CDR2 reads SFDVKD. V dropped 2 bases and J dropped 5 bases, with 20 bases sitting between them. CDR3 length: 17 residues. The DNA of the CDR3 is TGTGCCACCAGTGATTCGACGAGCCGTGGTGGGCCTTATGGCTACACCTTC. It translates to CATSDSTSRGGPYGYTF.

Regarding this clone: Other DNA sequences from this sample encode an identical CDR3 as well. The CDR3 DNA follows: TGTGCCAGCAGTGAGGCGACAGGGGGCTATGGCTACACCTTC. Translation gives CASSEATGGYGYTF. The chain links TRBV2 to TRBJ1-2; 9 bases are shared with TRBD1. The CDR3 has 14 residues. Trimming removed 3 bases from V and 4 bases from J; junction bases left unmatched: 3. Germline values: CDR1 SNHLY, CDR2 FYNNEI.

The chain is built from TRBV10-3 and TRBJ1-1; 10 bases are a match to TRBD1. The V gene's germline CDR1 is ENHRY and CDR2 SYGVKD. The CDR3 loop spans 16 amino acids. The J segment lost 2 bases and the V segment lost 6 bases, leaving 9 bases of the junction unmatched. The CDR3 here is CAISPGTGEGNTEAFF. DNA of the CDR3: TGTGCCATCAGCCCCGGGACAGGGGAGGGAAACACTGAAGCTTTCTTT.

The chain recombines TRBV28 with TRBJ1-1; D not resolved. CDR1 and CDR2 (germline): MDHEN, SYDVKM. Between the trimmed V and J ends, which lost 3 bases and 10 bases, there was a span of 9 bases. This CDR3 has 11 amino acids. CDR3 sequence (DNA): TGTGCCAGCAGTTTGTCGCAGTTAGCTTTCTTT. This sequence encodes CASSLSQLAFF.

This CDR3 reads CASSPPGQGGVRGYEQYF. In DNA form, the CDR3 reads TGTGCCAGCAGCCCACCGGGACAGGGTGGGGTTCGGGGCTACGAGCAGTACTTC. The J gene is TRBJ2-7, the V gene TRBV12-1; TRBD1 is the table's D call and was not checked against the DNA. TRBV12-1 is recorded as a pseudogene. CDR3 length: 18 amino acids.

The gene calls are TRBV5-6 and TRBJ1-1; D is unresolved. The CDR3 is 13 residues long. Trimming cost V 4 bases and J 2 bases, with 9 bases left between them. CDR1 and CDR2 (germline): SGHDT, YYEEEE. The CDR3 DNA reads TGTGCCAGCAGCATAGTTCCCAACACTGAAGCTTTCTTT. The encoded protein is CASSIVPNTEAFF. The variable domain in full, with the rest retrieved from reference TRBV5-6 and TRBJ1-1, is DAGVTQSPTHLIKTRGQQVTLRCSPKSGHDTVSWYQQALGQGPQFIFQYYEEEERQRGNFPDRFSGHQFPNYSSELNVNALLLGDSALYLCASSIVPNTEAFFGQGTRLTVV.